This T cell receptor beta chain was found in a study of response to subunit inactivated influenza vaccine. General study points: Authors suggested that a seasonal influenza vaccination recruits few new T cells each time.

This clonotype was observed a few times. The antigen is undetermined. The CDR3 is 15 amino acids. The germline CDR1 and CDR2 sequences are SGHRS and YFSETQ. V lost 4 bases and J lost 7, with 15 bases in between. TCRdb used MiXCR to reprocess the RT-PCR reads, holding one entry per CDR3 protein. This table has around 580,000 distinct CDR3 sequences, 14% appearing once. V is TRBV5-1 and J is TRBJ1-6; D is unresolved. Sequencing used PBMCs from blood, obtained 11 to 12 days after vaccination. The source is a man between 50 and 59 years old who received an inactivated influenza vaccine. CDR3 bases: TGCGCCAGCAGCGTAGGGTCGGGCGGCAATTCACCCCTCCACTTT. Protein product: CASSVGSGGNSPLHF.